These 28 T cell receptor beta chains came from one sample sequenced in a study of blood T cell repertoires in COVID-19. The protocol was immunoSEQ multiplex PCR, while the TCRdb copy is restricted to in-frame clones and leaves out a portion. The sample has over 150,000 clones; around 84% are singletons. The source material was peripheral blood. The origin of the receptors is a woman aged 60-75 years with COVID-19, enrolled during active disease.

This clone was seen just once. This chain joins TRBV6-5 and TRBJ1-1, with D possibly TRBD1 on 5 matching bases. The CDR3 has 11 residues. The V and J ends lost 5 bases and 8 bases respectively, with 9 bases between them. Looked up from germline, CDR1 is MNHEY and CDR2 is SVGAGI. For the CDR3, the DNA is TGTGCCAGCAGTCAGGGTTTCGAAGCTTTCTTT. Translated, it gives CASSQGFEAFF.

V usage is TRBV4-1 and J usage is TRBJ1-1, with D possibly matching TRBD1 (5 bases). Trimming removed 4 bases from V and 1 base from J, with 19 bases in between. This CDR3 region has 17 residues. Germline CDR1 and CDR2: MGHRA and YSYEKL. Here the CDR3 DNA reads TGCGCCAGCAGCCCCCCCGAGCAGGGAACAGCGAACACTGAAGCTTTCTTT. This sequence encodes CASSPPEQGTANTEAFF.

CDR3 sequence reads: CASSQVNTRETQYF. DNA for the CDR3: TGTGCCAGCAGCCAAGTAAATACGCGGGAGACCCAGTACTTC. The V gene is TRBV3-1 (or the pseudogene TRBV3-2), the J gene TRBJ2-5; no clear D gene. V gave up 1 base and J gave up 5 bases, with 11 bases separating them. The germline V gene encodes CDR1 LGHDT and CDR2 YNNKEL (reference sequence). CDR3 length: 14 amino acids.

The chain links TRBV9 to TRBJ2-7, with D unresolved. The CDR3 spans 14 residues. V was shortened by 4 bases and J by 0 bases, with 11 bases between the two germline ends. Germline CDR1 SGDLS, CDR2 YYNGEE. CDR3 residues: CASSPSSLSYEQYF. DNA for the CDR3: TGTGCCAGCAGCCCGTCTTCCCTCTCCTACGAGCAGTACTTC.

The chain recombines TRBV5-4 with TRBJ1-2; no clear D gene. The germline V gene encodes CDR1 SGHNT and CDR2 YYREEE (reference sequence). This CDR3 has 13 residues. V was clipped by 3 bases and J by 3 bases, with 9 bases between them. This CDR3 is CASSSPGDYGYTF. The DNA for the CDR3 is TGTGCCAGCAGCTCCCCCGGGGACTATGGCTACACCTTC.

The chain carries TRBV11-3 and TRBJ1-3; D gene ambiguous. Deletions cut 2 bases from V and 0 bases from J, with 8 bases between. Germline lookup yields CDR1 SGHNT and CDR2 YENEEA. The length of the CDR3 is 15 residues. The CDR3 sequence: CASSLNGNSGNTIYF. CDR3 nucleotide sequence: TGTGCCAGCAGCTTAAATGGCAACTCTGGAAACACCATATATTTT.

The CDR3 DNA is TGTGCCAGCAGCCCGTTCACTGGTCAAGCCCTCTACGAGCAGTACTTC. Its protein product is CASSPFTGQALYEQYF. V gene TRBV3-1 (or the pseudogene TRBV3-2) combines with J gene TRBJ2-7; unclear D gene. This CDR3 has 16 amino acids. Germline V gives CDR1 LGHDT, CDR2 YNNKEL (reference sequence). Trimming removed 4 bases from V and 3 bases from J, with 19 bases in between.

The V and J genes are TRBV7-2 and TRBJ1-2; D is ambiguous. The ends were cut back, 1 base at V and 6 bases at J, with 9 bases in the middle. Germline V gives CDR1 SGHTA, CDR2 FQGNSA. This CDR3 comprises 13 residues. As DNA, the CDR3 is TGTGCCAGCAGCTTAGTGGGCCTCCATGGCTACACCTTC. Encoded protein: CASSLVGLHGYTF.

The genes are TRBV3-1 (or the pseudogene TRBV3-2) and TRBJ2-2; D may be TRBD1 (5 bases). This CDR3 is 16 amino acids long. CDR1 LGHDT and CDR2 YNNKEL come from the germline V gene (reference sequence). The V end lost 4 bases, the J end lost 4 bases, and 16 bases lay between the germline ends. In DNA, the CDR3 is TGTGCCAGCAGCCTCCACTCCTTGGGGCCCACCGGGGAGCTGTTTTTT. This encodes CASSLHSLGPTGELFF.

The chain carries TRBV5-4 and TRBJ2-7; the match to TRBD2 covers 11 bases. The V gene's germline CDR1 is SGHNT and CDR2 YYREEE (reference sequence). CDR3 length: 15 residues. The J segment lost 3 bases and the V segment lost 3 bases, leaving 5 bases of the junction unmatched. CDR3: CASSYGGTSGYEQYF. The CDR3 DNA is TGTGCCAGCAGCTATGGCGGGACTAGCGGCTACGAGCAGTACTTC.

CDR3 sequence: CASSYKRRSTDTQYF. The CDR3 region has the DNA TGTGCCAGCAGTTACAAGCGGAGGAGCACAGATACGCAGTATTTT. The chain links TRBV6-6 to TRBJ2-3, with D perhaps matching TRBD2 (5 bases). V shed 2 bases and J shed 0 bases, with 9 bases lying between them. This CDR3 is 15 amino acids long. The germline V gene has CDR1 MNHNY and CDR2 SVGAGI (reference sequence).

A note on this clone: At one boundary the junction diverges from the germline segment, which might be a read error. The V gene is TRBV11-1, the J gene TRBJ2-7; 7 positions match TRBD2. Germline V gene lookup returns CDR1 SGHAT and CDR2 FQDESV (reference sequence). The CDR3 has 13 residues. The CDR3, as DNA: TGTGCCAGCAGCCGGATAGCGGGTTCCGATGGAGACTTC. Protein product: CASSRIAGSDGDF.

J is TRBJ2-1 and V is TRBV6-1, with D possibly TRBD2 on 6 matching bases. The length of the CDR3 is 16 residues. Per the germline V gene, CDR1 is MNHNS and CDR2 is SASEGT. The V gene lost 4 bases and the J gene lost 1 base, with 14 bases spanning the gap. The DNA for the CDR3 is TGTGCCAGCAGTGGGGCCCTAGCGAATTCCTACAATGAGCAGTTCTTC. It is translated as CASSGALANSYNEQFF.

Here the CDR3 reads CASSQMTDNTEAFF. The CDR3, as DNA: TGTGCCAGCAGCCAGATGACAGACAACACTGAAGCTTTCTTT. This chain connects TRBV7-9 to TRBJ1-1; D is possibly TRBD1 (5 bases). Trimming pared 5 bases from V and 2 bases from J, leaving 12 bases between. CDR1 is SEHNR and CDR2 is FQNEAQ in the germline V gene (reference sequence). This CDR3 spans 14 amino acids.

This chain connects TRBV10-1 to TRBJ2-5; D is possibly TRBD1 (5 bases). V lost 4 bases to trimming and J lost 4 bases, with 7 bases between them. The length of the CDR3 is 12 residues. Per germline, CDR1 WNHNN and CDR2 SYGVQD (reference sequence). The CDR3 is CASSGGGETQYF. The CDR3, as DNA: TGCGCCAGCAGTGGGGGCGGAGAGACCCAGTACTTC.

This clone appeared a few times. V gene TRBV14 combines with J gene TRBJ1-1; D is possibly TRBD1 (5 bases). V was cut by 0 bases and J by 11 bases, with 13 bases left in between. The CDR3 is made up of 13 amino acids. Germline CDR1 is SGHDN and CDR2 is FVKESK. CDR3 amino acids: CASSQELGAGAFF. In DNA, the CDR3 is TGTGCCAGCAGCCAAGAGTTAGGGGCGGGGGCTTTCTTT.

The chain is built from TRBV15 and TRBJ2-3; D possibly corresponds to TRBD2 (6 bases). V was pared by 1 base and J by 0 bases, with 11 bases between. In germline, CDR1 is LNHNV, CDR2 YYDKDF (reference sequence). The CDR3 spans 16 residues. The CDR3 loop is CATSRGGGKSTDTQYF. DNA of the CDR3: TGTGCCACCAGCAGAGGGGGCGGGAAGAGCACAGATACGCAGTATTTT.

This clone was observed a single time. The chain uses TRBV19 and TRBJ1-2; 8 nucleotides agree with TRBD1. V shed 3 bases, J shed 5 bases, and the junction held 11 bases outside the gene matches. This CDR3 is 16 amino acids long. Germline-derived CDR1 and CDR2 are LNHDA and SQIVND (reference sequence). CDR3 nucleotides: TGTGCCAGTAGTATCCCCCTGGACAGGGTAGGGTATGGCTACACCTTC. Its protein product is CASSIPLDRVGYGYTF.

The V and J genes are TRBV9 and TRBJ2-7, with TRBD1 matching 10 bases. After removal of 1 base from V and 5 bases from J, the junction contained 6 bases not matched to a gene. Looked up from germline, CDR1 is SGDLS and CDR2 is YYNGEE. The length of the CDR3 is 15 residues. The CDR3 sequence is CASSVRDRGSNEQYF. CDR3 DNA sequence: TGTGCCAGCAGCGTAAGGGACAGGGGAAGTAACGAGCAGTACTTC.

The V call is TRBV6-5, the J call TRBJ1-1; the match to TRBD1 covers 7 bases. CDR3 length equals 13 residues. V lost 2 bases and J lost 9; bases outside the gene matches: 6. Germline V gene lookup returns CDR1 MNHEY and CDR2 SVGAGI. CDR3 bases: TGTGCCAGCAGTTACCCGCCGGGACAGAAAGCTTTCTTT. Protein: CASSYPPGQKAFF.

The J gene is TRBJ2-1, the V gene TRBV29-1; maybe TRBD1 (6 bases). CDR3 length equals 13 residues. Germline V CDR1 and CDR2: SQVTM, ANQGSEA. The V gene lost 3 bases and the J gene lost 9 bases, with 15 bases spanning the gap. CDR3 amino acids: CSVEERGSGEQFF. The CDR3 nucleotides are TGCAGCGTTGAGGAGAGGGGGAGCGGTGAGCAGTTCTTC.

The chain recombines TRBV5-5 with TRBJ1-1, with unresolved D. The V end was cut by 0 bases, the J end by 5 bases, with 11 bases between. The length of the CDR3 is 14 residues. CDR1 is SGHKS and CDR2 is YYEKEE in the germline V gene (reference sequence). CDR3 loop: CASSLAVVGTEAFF. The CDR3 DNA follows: TGTGCCAGCAGCTTGGCGGTGGTCGGGACTGAAGCTTTCTTT.

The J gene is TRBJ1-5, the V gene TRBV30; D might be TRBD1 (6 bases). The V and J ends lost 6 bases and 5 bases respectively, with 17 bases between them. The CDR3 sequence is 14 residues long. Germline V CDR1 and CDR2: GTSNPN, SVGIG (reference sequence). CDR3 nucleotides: TGTGCCTGCGGGGGGCAGGGTAGGCATCAGCCCCAGCATTTT. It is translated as CACGGQGRHQPQHF.

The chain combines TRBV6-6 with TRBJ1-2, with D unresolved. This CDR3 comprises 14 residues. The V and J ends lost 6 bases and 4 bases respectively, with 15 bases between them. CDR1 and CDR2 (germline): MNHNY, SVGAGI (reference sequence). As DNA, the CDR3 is TGTGCCAGCAGCGGACGAGGGATGACCTATGGCTACACCTTC. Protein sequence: CASSGRGMTYGYTF.

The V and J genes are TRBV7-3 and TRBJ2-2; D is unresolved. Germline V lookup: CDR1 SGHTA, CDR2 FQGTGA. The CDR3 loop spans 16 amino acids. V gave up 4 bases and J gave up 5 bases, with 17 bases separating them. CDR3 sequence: CASSSTGSPPTGELFF. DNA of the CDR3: TGTGCCAGCAGCTCCACCGGGTCCCCGCCTACCGGGGAGCTGTTTTTT.

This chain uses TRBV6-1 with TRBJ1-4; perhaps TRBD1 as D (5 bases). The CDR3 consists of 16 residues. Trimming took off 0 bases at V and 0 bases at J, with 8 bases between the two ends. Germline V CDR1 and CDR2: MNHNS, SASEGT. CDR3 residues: CASSEARTTTNEKLFF. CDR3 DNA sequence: TGTGCCAGCAGTGAAGCCCGGACAACAACTAATGAAAAACTGTTTTTT.

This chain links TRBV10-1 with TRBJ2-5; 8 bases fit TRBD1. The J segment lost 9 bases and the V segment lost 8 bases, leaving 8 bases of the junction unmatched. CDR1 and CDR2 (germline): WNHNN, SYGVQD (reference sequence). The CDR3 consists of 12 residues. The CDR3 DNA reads TGCGCCAGCGGACAGGGAAGGGGTCCCCAGTACTTC. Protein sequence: CASGQGRGPQYF.

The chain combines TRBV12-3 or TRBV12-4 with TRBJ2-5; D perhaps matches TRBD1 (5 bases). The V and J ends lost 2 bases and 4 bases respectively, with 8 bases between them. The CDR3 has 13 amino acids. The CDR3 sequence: CASSLTGTETQYF. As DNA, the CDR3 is TGTGCCAGCAGTTTAACAGGCACAGAGACCCAGTACTTC.